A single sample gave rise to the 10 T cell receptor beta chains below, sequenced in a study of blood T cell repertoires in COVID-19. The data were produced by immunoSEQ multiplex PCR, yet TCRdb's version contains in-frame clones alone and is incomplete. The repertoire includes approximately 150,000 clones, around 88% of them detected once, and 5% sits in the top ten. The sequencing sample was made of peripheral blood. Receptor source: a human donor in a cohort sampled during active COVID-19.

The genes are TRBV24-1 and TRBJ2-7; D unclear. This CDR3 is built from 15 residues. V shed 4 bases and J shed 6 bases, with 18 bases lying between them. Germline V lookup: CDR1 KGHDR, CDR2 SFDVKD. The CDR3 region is CATSELPLLVSEQYF. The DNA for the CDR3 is TGTGCCACCAGTGAGCTGCCCTTACTCGTATCCGAGCAGTACTTC.

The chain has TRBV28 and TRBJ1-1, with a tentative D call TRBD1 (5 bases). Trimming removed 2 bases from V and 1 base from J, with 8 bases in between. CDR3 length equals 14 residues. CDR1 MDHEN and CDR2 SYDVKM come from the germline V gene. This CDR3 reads CASSLRTRNTEAFF. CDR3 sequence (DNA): TGTGCCAGCAGTTTAAGGACAAGGAACACTGAAGCTTTCTTT.

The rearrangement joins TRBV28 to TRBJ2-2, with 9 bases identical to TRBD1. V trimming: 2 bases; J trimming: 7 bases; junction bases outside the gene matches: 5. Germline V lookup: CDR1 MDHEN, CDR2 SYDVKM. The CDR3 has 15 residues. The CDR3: CASSLNRGRSGELFF. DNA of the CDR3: TGTGCCAGCAGTTTAAACAGGGGGCGGAGCGGGGAGCTGTTTTTT.

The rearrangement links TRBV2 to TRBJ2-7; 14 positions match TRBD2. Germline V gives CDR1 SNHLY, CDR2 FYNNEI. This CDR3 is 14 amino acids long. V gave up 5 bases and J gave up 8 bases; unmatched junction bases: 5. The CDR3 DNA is TGTGCCAGCAGTACCGGGACTAGCGGGAGTAAGCAGTACTTC. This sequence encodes CASSTGTSGSKQYF.

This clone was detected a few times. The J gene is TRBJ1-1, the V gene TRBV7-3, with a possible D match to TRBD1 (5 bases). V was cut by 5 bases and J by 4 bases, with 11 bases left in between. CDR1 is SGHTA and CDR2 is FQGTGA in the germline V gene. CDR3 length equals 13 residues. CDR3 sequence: CASSHGGGTEAFF. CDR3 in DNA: TGTGCCAGCAGCCATGGGGGAGGCACTGAAGCTTTCTTT.

Written as DNA, the CDR3 is TGCAGCGTTGCCGGGACAGGGGGCGTAAGCACCTTC. Residues: CSVAGTGGVSTF. The genes are TRBV29-1 and TRBJ1-2; 12 nucleotides line up with TRBD1. CDR3 length equals 12 residues. Germline-derived CDR1 and CDR2 are SQVTM and ANQGSEA. Trimming at V came to 4 bases and at J to 13 bases, leaving 7 bases not matched to a gene.

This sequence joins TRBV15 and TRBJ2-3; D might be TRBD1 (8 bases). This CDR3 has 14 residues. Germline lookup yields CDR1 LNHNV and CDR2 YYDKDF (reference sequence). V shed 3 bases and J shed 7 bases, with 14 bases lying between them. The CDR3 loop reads CATSSGQGGYTQYF. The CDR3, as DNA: TGTGCCACCAGCAGCGGACAGGGAGGGTATACGCAGTATTTT. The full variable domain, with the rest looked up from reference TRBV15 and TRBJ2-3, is DAMVIQNPRYQVTQFGKPVTLSCSQTLNHNVMYWYQQKSSQAPKLLFHYYDKDFNNEADTPDNFQSRRPNTSFCFLDIRSPGLGDTAMYLCATSSGQGGYTQYFGPGTRLTVL.

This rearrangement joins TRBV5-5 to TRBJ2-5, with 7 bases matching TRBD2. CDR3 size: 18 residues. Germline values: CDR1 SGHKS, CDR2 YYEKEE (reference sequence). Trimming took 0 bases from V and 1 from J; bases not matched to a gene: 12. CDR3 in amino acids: CASSLARIGRGPQETQYF. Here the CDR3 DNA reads TGTGCCAGCAGCTTGGCCCGTATAGGGAGGGGTCCCCAAGAGACCCAGTACTTC. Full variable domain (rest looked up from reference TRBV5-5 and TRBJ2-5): DAGVTQSPTHLIKTRGQQVTLRCSPISGHKSVSWYQQVLGQGPQFIFQYYEKEERGRGNFPDRFSARQFPNYSSELNVNALLLGDSALYLCASSLARIGRGPQETQYFGPGTRLLVL.

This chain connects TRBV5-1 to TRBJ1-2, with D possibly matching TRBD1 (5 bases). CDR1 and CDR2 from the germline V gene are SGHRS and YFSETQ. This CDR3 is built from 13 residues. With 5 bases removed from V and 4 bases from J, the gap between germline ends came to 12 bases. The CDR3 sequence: CASRSEGVYGYTF. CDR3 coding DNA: TGCGCCAGCAGATCTGAAGGGGTCTATGGCTACACCTTC.

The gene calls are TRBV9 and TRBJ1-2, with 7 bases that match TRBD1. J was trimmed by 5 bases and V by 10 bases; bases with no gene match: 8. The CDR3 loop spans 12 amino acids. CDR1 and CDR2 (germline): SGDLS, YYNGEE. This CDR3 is CASGGSAYGYTF. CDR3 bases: TGTGCCTCAGGGGGTTCAGCGTATGGCTACACCTTC.